Below are 17 T cell receptor beta chains sequenced from a single sample in a study of CD8+CD57+ T cells in acquired aplastic anemia. Genomic DNA, the template, was used for profiling of the TCR beta VDJ and CDR3. MiXCR, applied by TCRdb to the reads, yields one record per CDR3 protein. Counted here are approximately 190,000 distinct CDR3 sequences, roughly half occurring once; the ten biggest clones make up over 7.5%. CD8+CD57+ cell expansion had been shown by flow cytometry in patients chosen for sequencing. The sample was sorted CD4+, CD8+, or CD8+CD57+ T cells (not recorded which) from PBMCs. The source is a human donor with aplastic anemia.

Many counts were recorded for this clonotype. The chain is built from TRBV2 and TRBJ2-1, with TRBD2 identical over 12 bases. Per the germline V gene, CDR1 is SNHLY and CDR2 is FYNNEI. The CDR3 spans 16 residues. Trimming at V came to 7 bases and at J to 5 bases, leaving 9 bases not matched to a gene. CDR3: CASIPRTSGIDNEQFF. In DNA, the CDR3 is TGTGCCAGCATCCCCAGGACTAGCGGGATTGACAATGAGCAGTTCTTC.

This clonotype was detected ten times or more. The chain links TRBV5-1 to TRBJ2-5; TRBD1 might be the D (5 bases). This CDR3 region has 14 residues. Trimming took off 0 bases at V and 4 bases at J, with 10 bases between the two ends. Germline V CDR1 and CDR2: SGHRS, YFSETQ. The CDR3 nucleotides are TGCGCCAGCAGCTTGGGGGTAGGGGCAGAGACCCAGTACTTC. Translation: CASSLGVGAETQYF.

This clonotype occurred many times. The J gene is TRBJ1-1, the V gene TRBV10-3; tentative D call: TRBD1 (5 bases). There are 16 residues in the CDR3. Germline V gene lookup returns CDR1 ENHRY and CDR2 SYGVKD. Trimming stripped 10 bases from V and 7 bases from J, with 28 bases between. The CDR3 loop reads CATASPTGTTSFEAFF. The CDR3 DNA is TGTGCCACCGCGTCGCCTACCGGGACTACCTCTTTTGAAGCTTTCTTT.

The chain is built from TRBV28 and TRBJ2-7, with 8 nucleotides matching TRBD2. V lost 7 bases, J lost 2 bases, and 7 bases stayed unmatched. The CDR3 contains 14 residues. Germline loops: CDR1 MDHEN, CDR2 SYDVKM. CDR3 loop: CASTTSGFTYEQYF. CDR3 in DNA: TGTGCCAGCACCACTAGCGGTTTTACCTACGAGCAGTACTTC.

This clonotype was seen a handful of times. This sequence joins TRBV2 and TRBJ1-1; 8 nucleotides agree with TRBD1. Trimming at V came to 9 bases and at J to 4 bases, leaving 4 bases not matched to a gene. CDR1 and CDR2 from the germline V gene are SNHLY and FYNNEI. The CDR3 consists of 12 residues. CDR3 residues: CARGTGGTEAFF. The CDR3 region has the DNA TGTGCCAGAGGAACAGGGGGCACTGAAGCTTTCTTT.

CDR3: CASTPKDWNYEQYF. The CDR3 DNA sequence: TGTGCCAGCACTCCGAAGGACTGGAACTACGAGCAGTACTTC. The chain employs TRBV7-9 and TRBJ2-7; a weak D match, TRBD2 (5 bases). The V gene lost 7 bases and the J gene lost 3 bases, with 16 bases spanning the gap. This CDR3 has 14 amino acids. The germline V gene has CDR1 SEHNR and CDR2 FQNEAQ (reference sequence).

The chain uses TRBV7-2 and TRBJ2-5; D is undetermined. Germline-derived CDR1 and CDR2 are SGHTA and FQGNSA. The V gene lost 5 bases and the J gene lost 11 bases, with 15 bases spanning the gap. CDR3 length equals 12 residues. The CDR3 sequence: CASSTPRPKQYF. CDR3 bases: TGTGCCAGCAGCACACCCCGGCCTAAGCAGTACTTC.

The J gene is TRBJ1-1, the V gene TRBV19; unclear D gene. Germline loops: CDR1 LNHDA, CDR2 SQIVND (reference sequence). Trimming took 6 bases from V and 4 from J, leaving 12 bases between them. The CDR3 loop spans 13 amino acids. The CDR3 DNA sequence: TGTGCCAGTAGGCAAGTTATGGGCACTGAAGCTTTCTTT. It encodes CASRQVMGTEAFF.

This clonotype has more than one count but fewer than ten. This rearrangement joins TRBV10-3 to TRBJ1-2; 7 bases agree with TRBD1. The V gene's germline CDR1 is ENHRY and CDR2 SYGVKD. The CDR3 has 13 amino acids. The V gene end was trimmed by 7 bases and the J gene end by 2 bases; junction bases not matched to a gene: 4. CDR3 loop: CAITQGGNYGYTF. CDR3 bases: TGTGCCATCACCCAGGGGGGGAACTATGGCTACACCTTC.

This clonotype was picked up many times. The CDR3 sequence is CASSQASSYNEQFF. The CDR3 DNA is TGTGCCAGCAGCCAAGCTAGCTCCTACAATGAGCAGTTCTTC. The gene calls are TRBV4-2 and TRBJ2-1; no clear D. The CDR3 spans 14 residues. Trimming shortened V by 1 base and J by 0 bases, and 4 bases separated the two germline ends. Looked up from germline, CDR1 is LGHNA and CDR2 is YNFKEQ.

This clonotype was recorded many times. The rearrangement joins TRBV5-1 to TRBJ2-3; 8 nucleotides match TRBD2. Trimming cost V 3 bases and J 6 bases; bases outside gene matches: 6. CDR3 length: 14 amino acids. CDR1 SGHRS and CDR2 YFSETQ come from the germline V gene. CDR3 amino acids: CASSSNSGTDTQYF. CDR3 bases: TGCGCCAGCAGCTCGAATAGCGGGACGGATACGCAGTATTTT.

This clonotype was detected only a few times. The chain couples TRBV29-1 to TRBJ1-3, with D possibly being TRBD1 (5 bases). The CDR3 runs 12 residues. Trimming pared 7 bases from V and 4 bases from J, leaving 11 bases between. From germline, CDR1 is SQVTM and CDR2 ANQGSEA. As DNA, the CDR3 is TGCAGCGCCGACAGTGAGGGAAACACCATATATTTT. Its translation is CSADSEGNTIYF.

This clonotype has a handful of counts. This may come from a read error, since a much larger clone is one base off. This sequence joins TRBV5-1 and TRBJ2-5; D may correspond to TRBD1 or TRBD2 (5 bases each). Germline CDR1 is SGHRS and CDR2 is YFSETQ. CDR3 length: 13 amino acids. V was cut by 1 base and J by 8 bases, with 12 bases left in between. The CDR3 region has the DNA TGCGCCAGCAGCTTGTACCAGGGAGATACCCAGTACTTC. Amino acid sequence: CASSLYQGDTQYF.

Many counts were recorded for this clonotype. The chain employs TRBV19 and TRBJ2-6; 10 nucleotides line up with TRBD1. Germline V gene sequence: CDR1 LNHDA, CDR2 SQIVND (reference sequence). The CDR3 spans 17 residues. The ends lost 7 bases at V and 0 bases at J; junction bases unmatched: 6. CDR3 nucleotides: TGTGCCAGTAAAAGGACAGGGGGTTACTCTGGGGCCAACGTCCTGACTTTC. The encoded protein is CASKRTGGYSGANVLTF.

This clonotype was counted only a few times. V and J are TRBV30 and TRBJ2-3; 12 bases map to TRBD2. This CDR3 contains 14 residues. V lost 5 bases to trimming and J lost 14 bases; unmatched junction nucleotides: 14. Germline V lookup: CDR1 GTSNPN, CDR2 SVGIG (reference sequence). CDR3 sequence (DNA): TGTGCCTGGGACCCCGGGACTAGCGGGCGGAGCGTGTATTTT. Residues: CAWDPGTSGRSVYF.

J is TRBJ2-7 and V is TRBV6-1, with TRBD2 matching over 13 bases. The V segment lost 6 bases and the J segment 1 base; nucleotides outside the gene matches: 6. The CDR3 spans 16 residues. CDR1 and CDR2 from the germline V gene are MNHNS and SASEGT. CDR3 residues: CASSPGLAGVSYEQYF. In DNA form, the CDR3 reads TGTGCCAGCAGCCCCGGACTAGCGGGGGTATCCTACGAGCAGTACTTC.

The V gene is TRBV25-1, the J gene TRBJ2-5; 11 bases agree with TRBD2. The CDR3 consists of 16 residues. Losses at the gene ends were 0 bases for V and 3 bases for J; bases not matched to a gene: 3. CDR1 and CDR2 from the germline V gene are MGHDK and SYGVNS. This CDR3 is CASSEYPLAGEETQYF. Here the CDR3 DNA reads TGTGCCAGCAGTGAATACCCACTAGCGGGAGAAGAGACCCAGTACTTC.